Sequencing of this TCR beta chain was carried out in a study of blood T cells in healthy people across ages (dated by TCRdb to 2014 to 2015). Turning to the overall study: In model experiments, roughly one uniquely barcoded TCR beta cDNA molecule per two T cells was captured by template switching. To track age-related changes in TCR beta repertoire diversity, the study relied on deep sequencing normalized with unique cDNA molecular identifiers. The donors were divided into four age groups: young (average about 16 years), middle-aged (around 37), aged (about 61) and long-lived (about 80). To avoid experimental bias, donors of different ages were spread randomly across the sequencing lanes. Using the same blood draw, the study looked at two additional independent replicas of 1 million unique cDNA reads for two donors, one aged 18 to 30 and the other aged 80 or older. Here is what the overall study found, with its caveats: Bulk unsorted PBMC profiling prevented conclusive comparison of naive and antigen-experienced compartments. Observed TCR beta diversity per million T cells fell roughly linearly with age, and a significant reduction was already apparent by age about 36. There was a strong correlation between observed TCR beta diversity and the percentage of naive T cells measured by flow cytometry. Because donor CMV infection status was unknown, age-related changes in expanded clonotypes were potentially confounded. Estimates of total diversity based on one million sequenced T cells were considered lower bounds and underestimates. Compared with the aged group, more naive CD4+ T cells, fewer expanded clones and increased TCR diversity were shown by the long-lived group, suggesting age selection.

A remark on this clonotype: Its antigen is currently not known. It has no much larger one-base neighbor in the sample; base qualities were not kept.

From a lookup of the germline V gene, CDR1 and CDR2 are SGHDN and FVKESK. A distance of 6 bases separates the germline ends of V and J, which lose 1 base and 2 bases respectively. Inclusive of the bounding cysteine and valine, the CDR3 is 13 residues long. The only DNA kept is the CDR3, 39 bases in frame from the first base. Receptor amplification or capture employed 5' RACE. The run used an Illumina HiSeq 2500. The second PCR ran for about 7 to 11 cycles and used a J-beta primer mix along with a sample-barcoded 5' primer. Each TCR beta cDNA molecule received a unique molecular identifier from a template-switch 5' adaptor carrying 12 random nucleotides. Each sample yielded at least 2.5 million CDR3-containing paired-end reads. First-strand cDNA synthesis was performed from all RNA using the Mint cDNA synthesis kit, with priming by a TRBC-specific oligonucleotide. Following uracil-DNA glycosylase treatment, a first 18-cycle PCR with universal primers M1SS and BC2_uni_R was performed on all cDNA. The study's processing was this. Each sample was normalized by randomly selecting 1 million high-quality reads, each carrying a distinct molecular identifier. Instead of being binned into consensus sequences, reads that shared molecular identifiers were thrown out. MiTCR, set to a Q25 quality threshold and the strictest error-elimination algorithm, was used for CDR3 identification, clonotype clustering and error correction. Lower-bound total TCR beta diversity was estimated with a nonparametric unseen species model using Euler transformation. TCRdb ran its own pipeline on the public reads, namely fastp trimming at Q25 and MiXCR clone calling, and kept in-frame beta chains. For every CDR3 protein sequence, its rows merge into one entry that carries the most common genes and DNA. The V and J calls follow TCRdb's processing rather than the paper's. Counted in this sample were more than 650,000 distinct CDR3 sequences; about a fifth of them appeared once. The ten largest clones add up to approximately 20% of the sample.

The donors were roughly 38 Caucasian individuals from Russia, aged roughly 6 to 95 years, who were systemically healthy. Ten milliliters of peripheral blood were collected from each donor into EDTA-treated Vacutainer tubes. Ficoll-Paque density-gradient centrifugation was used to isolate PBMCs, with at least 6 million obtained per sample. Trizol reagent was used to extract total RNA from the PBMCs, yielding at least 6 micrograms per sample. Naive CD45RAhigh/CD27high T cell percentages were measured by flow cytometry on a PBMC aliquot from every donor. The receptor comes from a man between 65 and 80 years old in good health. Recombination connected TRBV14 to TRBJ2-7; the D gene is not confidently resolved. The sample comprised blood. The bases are TGTGCCAGCAGCCAAGCTAACCCCTACGAGCAGTACGTC. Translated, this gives CASSQANPYEQYV.